This TCR beta chain was retrieved from a study of cytomegalovirus exposure and HLA in healthy donors. Use of 60 Vbeta and 13 Jbeta primers characterized the PCR. TCRdb's copy holds only in-frame clones and misses some; the assay was immunoSEQ multiplex PCR. Of about 160,000 clones detected, approximately 81% appear once; the ten largest clones hold approximately 7%. Overall study results and limits: Roughly even sequencing depth across donors was the assumption behind the presence/absence analyses.

Notes on this clone: Its specificity is not known.

The receptor was derived from a woman in her 30s in good health and CMV-seropositive. Material: PBMCs.

CDR3 coding DNA: TGCGCCAGCAGCTTGGACAGGGTAGCCAACGTCCTGACTTTC. Translated, it gives CASSLDRVANVLTF. The V and J genes are TRBV5-1 and TRBJ2-6, with D maybe TRBD1 (6 bases). The CDR3 has 14 residues. Trimming took 0 bases from V and 7 from J, leaving 8 bases between them. Germline values: CDR1 SGHRS, CDR2 YFSETQ.